The 17 T cell receptor beta chains below come from one sample, sequenced in a study of regulatory T cells in long-lasting Graves disease. Investigators prepared the TCR beta libraries by applying iRepertoire HTBI primers and Arm-PCR of CDR3 regions. TCRdb redid the calling of the multiplex PCR reads with MiXCR, one entry per CDR3 protein. Counted here are about 660,000 distinct CDR3 sequences, about 30% occurring once; the ten biggest clones make up around 42%. Time point of the sample: persistent/refractory GD, antithyroid drugs over 5 years with positive TRAb. Extracted PBMC RNA gave rise to the TCR library. The source was peripheral blood mononuclear cells (PBMCs), collected when the disease was refractory, from a patient treated with antithyroid drugs. The source of these receptors is a female donor with Graves disease.

The chain uses TRBV20-1 and TRBJ2-7; 9 bases match TRBD2. This CDR3 is 14 amino acids long. The germline V gene encodes CDR1 DFQATT and CDR2 SNEGSKA (reference sequence). V dropped 5 bases and J dropped 2; count of bases not matched to a gene: 7. CDR3 protein: CSAQFSGRTYEQYF. CDR3 in DNA: TGCAGTGCTCAATTTAGCGGGAGAACCTACGAGCAGTACTTC.

The chain carries TRBV7-9 and TRBJ2-4, with 9 bases lining up with TRBD1. V lost 5 bases, J lost 1 base, and 6 bases stayed unmatched. The V gene's germline CDR1 is SEHNR and CDR2 FQNEAQ (reference sequence). The CDR3 runs to 16 residues. The CDR3 loop reads CASSGGTGIAKNIQYF. The DNA of the CDR3 is TGTGCCAGCAGCGGCGGGACAGGGATTGCCAAAAACATTCAGTACTTC.

This clonotype was counted between two and nine times. The chain joins TRBV6-4 to TRBJ1-2; D is unclear. Trimming took 0 bases from V and 7 from J, leaving 18 bases between them. The CDR3 totals 16 residues. CDR1 is MRHNA and CDR2 is SNTAGT in the germline V gene. The DNA for the CDR3 is TGTGCCAGCAGTGACTCCTTCAAGAGGGAAGTGGGTGGCTACACCTTC. Translation gives CASSDSFKREVGGYTF.

The chain recombines TRBV9 with TRBJ1-4; D unresolved. Trimming cost V 3 bases and J 5 bases, with 8 bases left between them. Germline CDR1 is SGDLS and CDR2 is YYNGEE. The CDR3 runs to 13 residues. The CDR3: CASSATENEKLFF. CDR3 in DNA: TGTGCCAGCAGCGCCACAGAGAATGAAAAACTGTTTTTT.

In its sample, this clonotype was seen many times. J is TRBJ2-7 and V is TRBV11-2; 9 nucleotides align to TRBD2. Germline trimming cut 5 bases from V and 5 bases from J; bases unmatched to any gene: 19. CDR3 length: 18 amino acids. CDR1 and CDR2 (germline): SGHAT, FQNNGV. The CDR3 DNA follows: TGTGCCAGCAGCCCCAGGAGATGGGCGTTAGCGGGAGACCACGAGCAGTACTTC. Amino acids: CASSPRRWALAGDHEQYF.

The chain combines TRBV19 with TRBJ1-2, with 7 bases lining up with TRBD1. The CDR3 totals 16 residues. CDR1 and CDR2 from the germline V gene are LNHDA and SQIVND (reference sequence). V was clipped by 7 bases and J by 0 bases; unmatched bases: 11. CDR3 nucleotides: TGTGCCAGTACCCCTGCGGACAGGATCCCTAACTATGGCTACACCTTC. Its translation: CASTPADRIPNYGYTF.

At least ten counts were recorded for this clonotype. The chain links TRBV7-6 to TRBJ2-5; D call uncertain. Germline-derived CDR1 and CDR2 are SGHVS and FNYEAQ. The CDR3 sequence is 14 residues long. V dropped 5 bases and J dropped 5 bases, with 15 bases sitting between them. CDR3 sequence reads: CASSPPARWETQYF. CDR3 nucleotide sequence: TGTGCCAGCAGCCCCCCTGCCCGGTGGGAGACCCAGTACTTC.

In this sample, this clonotype turned up many times. This sequence joins TRBV29-1 and TRBJ2-7, with a weak D call TRBD1 (5 bases). This CDR3 is 15 amino acids long. Germline lookup yields CDR1 SQVTM and CDR2 ANQGSEA. V was trimmed by 0 bases and J by 1 base, leaving 13 bases between them. Written as DNA, the CDR3 is TGCAGCGTTGAAGATCAAGACAGTCGATCCTACGAGCAGTACTTC. Amino acids: CSVEDQDSRSYEQYF.

The rearrangement uses TRBV10-3 and TRBJ1-1, with D maybe TRBD1 (6 bases). Germline V gives CDR1 ENHRY, CDR2 SYGVKD. The V gene lost 6 bases and the J gene lost 5 bases, with 19 bases spanning the gap. This CDR3 contains 15 residues. CDR3 bases: TGTGCCATCAGGCTTGGTTTGGGGGGGCCAACTGAAGCTTTCTTT. This gives the protein CAIRLGLGGPTEAFF.

This clonotype was found a few times. The junction differs from germline at one of its ends, possibly a read error. The genes are TRBV30 and TRBJ2-4; either TRBD1 or TRBD2 may supply D (5 bases each). Germline V gene lookup returns CDR1 GTSNPN and CDR2 SVGIG (reference sequence). The CDR3 length is 11 residues. As DNA, the CDR3 is TGTGCCTGGAGGTCACTGGGGGTCCCTTTCTTC. Amino acid sequence: CAWRSLGVPFF.

This clonotype showed up just a few times. The chain combines TRBV5-6 with TRBJ1-2; D call uncertain. V was trimmed by 2 bases and J by 5 bases, leaving 10 bases between them. The CDR3 runs to 13 residues. Germline loops: CDR1 SGHDT, CDR2 YYEEEE. CDR3 residues: CASSLGASYGYTF. DNA of the CDR3: TGTGCCAGCAGCTTAGGAGCATCTTATGGCTACACCTTC.

In its sample, this clonotype was seen a few times. The chain joins TRBV27 to TRBJ1-1; weak D call: TRBD1 (6 bases). The CDR3 totals 17 residues. Germline V gene lookup returns CDR1 MNHEY and CDR2 SMNVEV (reference sequence). Trimming removed 6 bases from V and 0 bases from J, with 20 bases in between. The CDR3 reads CASRRGGVGGLNTEAFF. The CDR3 DNA sequence: TGTGCCAGCAGGCGCGGGGGGGTTGGGGGCTTGAACACTGAAGCTTTCTTT.

The genes are TRBV7-9 and TRBJ2-7, with TRBD2 matching over 11 bases. V shed 6 bases and J 6 bases; nucleotides not matched to a gene: 4. In germline, CDR1 is SEHNR, CDR2 FQNEAQ (reference sequence). The CDR3 spans 13 residues. Here the CDR3 DNA reads TGTGCCAGCAGTTGGACTAGCGGGTTCGAGCAGTACTTC. Its translation is CASSWTSGFEQYF.

This clonotype was seen at least ten times. This chain connects TRBV6-1 to TRBJ1-4, with TRBD1 identical over 9 bases. The J segment lost 7 bases and the V segment lost 9 bases, leaving 3 bases of the junction unmatched. Germline loops: CDR1 MNHNS, CDR2 SASEGT. The CDR3 is 12 residues long. The CDR3 sequence is CASGTGFEKLFF. The CDR3 coding sequence is TGTGCCAGTGGGACAGGGTTTGAAAAACTGTTTTTT.

This clonotype was detected ten times or more. This rearrangement joins TRBV28 to TRBJ2-5, with D unresolved. V lost 7 bases, J lost 3 bases, and 15 bases lay in between. The CDR3 has 14 residues. Germline CDR1 is MDHEN and CDR2 is SYDVKM. Here the CDR3 reads CASTTVESEETQYF. CDR3 in DNA: TGTGCCAGCACCACGGTAGAATCCGAAGAGACCCAGTACTTC.

This clonotype occurred many times. J is TRBJ2-7 and V is TRBV28; 8 nucleotides line up with TRBD2. This CDR3 has 15 amino acids. J gave up 3 bases and V 5 bases, and 9 bases lay outside the gene matches. The germline CDR1 and CDR2 sequences are MDHEN and SYDVKM. CDR3 loop: CASSPPGTRGYEQYF. Here the CDR3 DNA reads TGTGCCAGCAGTCCCCCCGGGACTAGGGGCTACGAGCAGTACTTC.

This clonotype was found a few times. The J gene is TRBJ1-1, the V gene TRBV6-1; 9 bases agree with TRBD1. The CDR3 is 13 amino acids. The germline V gene has CDR1 MNHNS and CDR2 SASEGT. Trimming took 5 bases from V and 5 from J; bases not matched to a gene: 3. CDR3 loop: CASSHGTGTEAFF. The DNA of the CDR3 is TGTGCCAGCAGTCACGGGACAGGGACTGAAGCTTTCTTT.